These T cell receptor beta chains were read from a single sample in a study of blood T cell repertoires in COVID-19. The data were produced by immunoSEQ multiplex PCR, yet TCRdb's version contains in-frame clones alone and is incomplete. The sample comprises approximately 300,000 clones, 89% of which are singletons, and 4% to 6% rests with the top ten. The specimen was PBMCs or T cells enriched from blood (not recorded which). These receptors were collected from a man aged 55 to 70 who had recovered from COVID-19. The CDR3 runs from the conserved cysteine through the conserved F or W. D genes are given only for firm matches. Size is omitted from some rows. Given values are once, few, many or a class for expanded clones.

v_gene: TRBV13; d_gene: TRBD1; abundance: -; j_gene: TRBJ1-2; CDR3nt: TGTGCCAGCAGCAATGGACAGGGAGGTGGCTACACCTTC; CDR3aa: CASSNGQGGGYTF
v_gene: TRBV7-2; d_gene: TRBD2; abundance: -; j_gene: TRBJ2-7; CDR3nt: TGTGCCAGCAGCTTAGCCGCTGGTAGCGGGAGTTACGAGCAGTACTTC; CDR3aa: CASSLAAGSGSYEQYF
v_gene: TRBV28; d_gene: -; abundance: once; j_gene: TRBJ2-7; CDR3nt: TGTGCCAGCAGTCCCACCGTCATGCCAGATTTCTACGAGCAGTACTTC; CDR3aa: CASSPTVMPDFYEQYF
v_gene: TRBV28; d_gene: -; abundance: -; j_gene: TRBJ2-6; CDR3nt: TGTGCCAGCAGTCTAGGGGTAGCTGGGGCCAACGTCCTGACTTTC; CDR3aa: CASSLGVAGANVLTF
v_gene: TRBV4-3; d_gene: TRBD1; abundance: few; j_gene: TRBJ2-7; CDR3nt: TGCGCCAGCAGCCAAGATCTGAGACAGGGAGCCGCCGAGCAGTACTTC; CDR3aa: CASSQDLRQGAAEQYF
v_gene: TRBV24-1; d_gene: -; abundance: -; j_gene: TRBJ2-2; CDR3nt: TGTGCCACCCGGCGGGATTTTACCGGGGAGCTGTTTTTT; CDR3aa: CATRRDFTGELFF
v_gene: TRBV5-1; d_gene: -; abundance: -; j_gene: TRBJ1-5; CDR3nt: TGCGCCAGCAGCTTGGGGGCAGGGGAACCTCAGCCCCAGCATTTT; CDR3aa: CASSLGAGEPQPQHF
v_gene: TRBV28; d_gene: TRBD1; abundance: -; j_gene: TRBJ2-1; CDR3nt: TGTGCGATGGGGACAGGGTCCAATGAGCAGTTCTTC; CDR3aa: CAMGTGSNEQFF
v_gene: TRBV23-1; d_gene: TRBD1; abundance: -; j_gene: TRBJ1-2; CDR3nt: TGCGCCAGCAGGCCGGACAGGCTTAACTATGGCTACACCTTC; CDR3aa: CASRPDRLNYGYTF
v_gene: TRBV5-1; d_gene: TRBD2; abundance: -; j_gene: TRBJ2-3; CDR3nt: TGCGCCAGCGAACTAGCGGGAGACTCAGATACGCAGTATTTT; CDR3aa: CASELAGDSDTQYF
v_gene: TRBV28; d_gene: -; abundance: -; j_gene: TRBJ1-2; CDR3nt: TGTGCCAGCATTCAGGGGTCCGCTTCCTATGGCTACACCTTC; CDR3aa: CASIQGSASYGYTF
v_gene: TRBV28; d_gene: TRBD2; abundance: -; j_gene: TRBJ2-5; CDR3nt: TGTGCCAGCAGTTGGGAGGGTAGAGAGACCCAGTACTTC; CDR3aa: CASSWEGRETQYF
v_gene: TRBV18; d_gene: TRBD1; abundance: -; j_gene: TRBJ2-7; CDR3nt: TGTGCCAGCTCACTACAGGGGGCCTCGTACGAGCAGTACTTC; CDR3aa: CASSLQGASYEQYF
v_gene: TRBV19; d_gene: TRBD1; abundance: -; j_gene: TRBJ1-5; CDR3nt: TGTGCCAGTACCAAAGGACAGGGCAGGGCGGGTCGCAATCAGCCCCAGCATTTT; CDR3aa: CASTKGQGRAGRNQPQHF
v_gene: TRBV6-2/TRBV6-3; d_gene: TRBD1; abundance: -; j_gene: TRBJ1-5; CDR3nt: TGTGCCAGCAGTTTAGGGATGGGACAGGGAATCAATCAGCCCCAGCATTTT; CDR3aa: CASSLGMGQGINQPQHF
v_gene: TRBV7-2; d_gene: TRBD2; abundance: -; j_gene: TRBJ2-1; CDR3nt: TGTGCCAGCAGCTTCACTAGCGGGAGTTTGTACAATGAGCAGTTCTTC; CDR3aa: CASSFTSGSLYNEQFF
v_gene: TRBV19; d_gene: TRBD2; abundance: -; j_gene: TRBJ2-7; CDR3nt: TGTGCCAGTAGTATAGATCAGGGAGGGAACTACGAGCAGTACTTC; CDR3aa: CASSIDQGGNYEQYF
v_gene: TRBV25-1; d_gene: -; abundance: once; j_gene: TRBJ1-2; CDR3nt: TGTGCCAGCAGTGAATTGTCAGAATACTATGGCTACACCTTC; CDR3aa: CASSELSEYYGYTF
v_gene: TRBV5-6; d_gene: -; abundance: -; j_gene: TRBJ1-6; CDR3nt: TGTGCCAGCAGCTTGGCAGGCAGTCTTAATTCACCCCTCCACTTT; CDR3aa: CASSLAGSLNSPLHF
v_gene: TRBV6-5; d_gene: TRBD2; abundance: -; j_gene: TRBJ2-7; CDR3nt: TGTGCCAGCAGTTTTAGCGGGAGCTCCTACGAGCAGTACTTC; CDR3aa: CASSFSGSSYEQYF
v_gene: TRBV6-5; d_gene: TRBD2; abundance: -; j_gene: TRBJ2-7; CDR3nt: TGTGCCAGCAGTCGGACTAGCGGGAAGTACGAGCAGTACTTC; CDR3aa: CASSRTSGKYEQYF
v_gene: TRBV7-2; d_gene: -; abundance: few; j_gene: TRBJ1-2; CDR3nt: TGTGCCAGCAGCGCAACAGGTGGGCGGTGGAATGGCTACACCTTC; CDR3aa: CASSATGGRWNGYTF
v_gene: TRBV24-1; d_gene: TRBD1; abundance: few; j_gene: TRBJ2-2; CDR3nt: TGTGCCACCAGTGACCTTACGGGACAGAGAACCGGGGAGCTGTTTTTT; CDR3aa: CATSDLTGQRTGELFF
v_gene: TRBV28; d_gene: -; abundance: -; j_gene: TRBJ1-4; CDR3nt: TGTGCCAGCAGCGGTGGGAGGGCTGAAAAACTGTTTTTT; CDR3aa: CASSGGRAEKLFF
v_gene: TRBV4-1; d_gene: -; abundance: -; j_gene: TRBJ2-5; CDR3nt: TGCGCCAGCAGCCCCCGTTGGGGCCAACAAGAGACCCAGTACTTC; CDR3aa: CASSPRWGQQETQYF
v_gene: TRBV7-2; d_gene: -; abundance: -; j_gene: TRBJ2-3; CDR3nt: TGTGCCAGCAGCTTAGTACAGGGATCGGATACGCAGTATTTT; CDR3aa: CASSLVQGSDTQYF
v_gene: TRBV5-5; d_gene: -; abundance: -; j_gene: TRBJ2-5; CDR3nt: TGTGCCAGCAGCTTGTCGGGGATTCGAGAGACCCAGTACTTC; CDR3aa: CASSLSGIRETQYF
v_gene: TRBV4-3; d_gene: TRBD1; abundance: -; j_gene: TRBJ1-1; CDR3nt: TGCGCCAGCAGCCAACCCGGGACAGGGGGTACCAACACTGAAGCTTTCTTT; CDR3aa: CASSQPGTGGTNTEAFF
v_gene: TRBV27; d_gene: TRBD2; abundance: -; j_gene: TRBJ2-1; CDR3nt: TGTGCCAGCGGCTTAAGCGGGAGGCCTTACAATGAGCAGTTCTTC; CDR3aa: CASGLSGRPYNEQFF
v_gene: TRBV18; d_gene: TRBD1; abundance: -; j_gene: TRBJ1-2; CDR3nt: TGTGCCAGCTCACCCTTGGACAGGTTGGGTAACTATGGCTACACCTTC; CDR3aa: CASSPLDRLGNYGYTF
v_gene: TRBV28; d_gene: TRBD2; abundance: -; j_gene: TRBJ2-7; CDR3nt: TGTGCCAGCAGTTTACGGGGGGGAACCTCCTACGAGCAGTACTTC; CDR3aa: CASSLRGGTSYEQYF
v_gene: TRBV21-1; d_gene: -; abundance: -; j_gene: TRBJ2-2; CDR3nt: TGTGCCAGCAGCAAAGTGGCAGGGTCCTCCACCGGGGAGCTGTTTTTT; CDR3aa: CASSKVAGSSTGELFF
v_gene: TRBV15; d_gene: -; abundance: -; j_gene: TRBJ1-4; CDR3nt: TGTGCCACCAGCAGAGAATTTGGGCAGTTAAATGAAAAACTGTTTTTT; CDR3aa: CATSREFGQLNEKLFF